What follows are 26 T cell receptor beta chains derived from one specimen sequenced in a study of Graves' ophthalmopathy and Graves' hyperthyroidism. From RNA, the CDR3 regions of TCR beta chains were amplified and sequenced. RT-PCR with HTBI primers came first, then second-round multiplex PCR. TCRdb independently ran MiXCR on the multiplex PCR reads; one entry per CDR3 protein. The top ten hold about 9.4% of the sample, which has fewer than 600,000 distinct CDR3 sequences, roughly an eighth seen once. What was sequenced was blood. The receptors were sampled from a woman aged 25 to 45 with Graves' ophthalmopathy.

The sample holds many counts of this clonotype. The chain has TRBV4-1 and TRBJ2-6, with D perhaps matching TRBD1 or TRBD2 (5 bases each). The CDR3 is made up of 16 amino acids. V lost 1 base, J lost 0 bases, and 7 bases lay in between. The germline gives CDR1 MGHRA, CDR2 YSYEKL. The CDR3 bases are TGCGCCAGCAGCCAAGGGGACCGCTCTGGGGCCAACGTCCTGACTTTC. This codes for CASSQGDRSGANVLTF.

This clonotype was seen at least ten times. The chain links TRBV28 to TRBJ1-2; possible D gene TRBD1, 5 bases. The CDR3 has 17 amino acids. Trimming removed 3 bases from V and 3 bases from J, with 20 bases in between. The germline CDR1 and CDR2 sequences are MDHEN and SYDVKM. The CDR3 DNA sequence: TGTGCCAGCAGTTTCCCCTCGGTGGGGCGAGAAGACTATGGCTACACCTTC. This codes for CASSFPSVGREDYGYTF.

This clonotype appeared many times. The chain combines TRBV18 with TRBJ1-6; unclear D gene. V lost 2 bases, J lost 8 bases, and 7 bases lay in between. The V gene's germline CDR1 is KGHSH and CDR2 LQKENI. The CDR3 totals 13 residues. The CDR3 DNA follows: TGTGCCAGCTCACCATCCCACGATTCACCCCTCCACTTT. Translation gives CASSPSHDSPLHF.

This clonotype was seen many times. The rearrangement uses TRBV4-1 and TRBJ2-5; TRBD2 might be the D (5 bases). The CDR3 sequence is 15 residues long. Germline-derived CDR1 and CDR2 are MGHRA and YSYEKL. V was trimmed by 0 bases and J by 4 bases, leaving 12 bases between them. CDR3: CASSQEPGVGETQYF. CDR3 sequence (DNA): TGCGCCAGCAGCCAAGAGCCCGGGGTGGGAGAGACCCAGTACTTC.

This chain uses TRBV7-9 with TRBJ1-5; 8 bases line up with TRBD1. V lost 0 bases and J lost 7; bases outside the gene matches: 5. Germline values: CDR1 SEHNR, CDR2 FQNEAQ (reference sequence). This CDR3 has 15 residues. The CDR3 spells CASSLATGEYQPQHF. The CDR3 bases are TGTGCCAGCAGCTTAGCGACAGGGGAATACCAGCCCCAGCATTTT. Looking up the rest from reference TRBV7-9 and TRBJ1-5 gives the full variable domain: DTGVSQNPRHKITKRGQNVTFRCDPISEHNRLYWYRQTLGQGPEFLTYFQNEAQLEKSRLLSDRFSAERPKGSFSTLEIQRTEQGDSAMYLCASSLATGEYQPQHFGDGTRLSIL.

This clonotype has ten or more counts. The chain recombines TRBV2 with TRBJ1-2; D unresolved. V dropped 3 bases and J dropped 6 bases, with 8 bases sitting between them. Germline V CDR1 and CDR2: SNHLY, FYNNEI. The CDR3 contains 12 residues. Written as DNA, the CDR3 is TGTGCCAGCAGTGATGACCTTAATGGCTACACCTTC. Protein product: CASSDDLNGYTF.

This clonotype turned up a few times. This sequence may be a read error, since a much larger clone differs from it by one base. In DNA form, the CDR3 reads TGTGCCAGCAGTGAATATCAGGGGAACACCGGGGAGCTGTTTTTT. Translating it yields CASSEYQGNTGELFF. The chain uses TRBV25-1 and TRBJ2-2, with D perhaps matching TRBD1 (5 bases). CDR3 length equals 15 residues. CDR1 and CDR2 (germline): MGHDK, SYGVNS. V lost 0 bases, J lost 1 base, and 6 bases lay in between.

This clonotype was recorded at least ten times. The chain has TRBV28 and TRBJ2-6; D assignment may be TRBD1 or TRBD2 (5 bases each). CDR1 and CDR2 from the germline V gene are MDHEN and SYDVKM. There are 17 residues in the CDR3. CDR3 amino acids: CASLTRLRGYGANVLTF. The CDR3 DNA reads TGTGCTAGCCTCACTAGGCTAAGGGGATATGGGGCCAACGTCCTGACTTTC. Full variable domain (remainder filled in from reference TRBV28 and TRBJ2-6): DVKVTQSSRYLVKRTGEKVFLECVQDMDHENMFWYRQDPGLGLRLIYFSYDVKMKEKGDIPEGYSVSREKKERFSLILESASTNQTSMYLCASLTRLRGYGANVLTFGAGSRLTVL.

The rearrangement joins TRBV4-1 to TRBJ2-7; either TRBD1 or TRBD2 may supply D (6 bases each). Trimming cost V 6 bases and J 3 bases, with 18 bases left between them. Germline CDR1 MGHRA, CDR2 YSYEKL. CDR3 length equals 15 residues. The DNA for the CDR3 is TGCGCCAGCAGAAAGGGGGGCCAGGGCGTCTACGAGCAGTACTTC. This sequence encodes CASRKGGQGVYEQYF.

This clonotype appeared many times. The chain is built from TRBV20-1 and TRBJ2-4; tentative D call: TRBD1 (6 bases). Per the germline V gene, CDR1 is DFQATT and CDR2 is SNEGSKA (reference sequence). The CDR3 is 16 residues long. Deletions cut 3 bases from V and 0 bases from J, with 15 bases between. CDR3 sequence: CSARGEDSLAKNIQYF. As DNA, the CDR3 is TGCAGTGCTAGGGGAGAGGACAGCCTAGCCAAAAACATTCAGTACTTC.

This clonotype was seen a handful of times. This sequence joins TRBV5-5 and TRBJ1-2; TRBD1 matches at 8 bases. The germline V gene has CDR1 SGHKS and CDR2 YYEKEE (reference sequence). The CDR3 loop spans 16 amino acids. V lost 3 bases and J lost 4; bases outside the gene matches: 11. The CDR3 region is CASSCGQGVGSYGYTF. For the CDR3, the DNA is TGTGCCAGCAGCTGTGGACAGGGAGTTGGAAGCTATGGCTACACCTTC.

This clonotype was found many times. The CDR3 loop is CASTKRIATEHSPLHF. DNA for the CDR3: TGTGCCAGCACCAAGAGAATAGCGACGGAGCATTCACCCCTCCACTTT. The gene calls are TRBV6-1 and TRBJ1-6; unclear D gene. V lost 7 bases to trimming and J lost 8 bases, with 21 bases between them. The CDR3 runs to 16 residues. Germline V gene data show CDR1 as MNHNS and CDR2 as SASEGT.

There are many counts of this clonotype. The chain is built from TRBV30 and TRBJ1-6; D is undetermined. The CDR3 runs 15 residues. V lost 0 bases to trimming and J lost 10 bases, with 16 bases between them. Germline V CDR1 and CDR2: GTSNPN, SVGIG (reference sequence). CDR3 sequence reads: CAWSVRSSSDSPLHF. In DNA, the CDR3 is TGTGCCTGGAGTGTACGGAGCTCTTCGGACTCACCCCTCCACTTT.

This clonotype has ten or more counts. This chain joins TRBV6-5 and TRBJ1-2, with D tentatively TRBD1 (6 bases). Trimming stripped 4 bases from V and 4 bases from J, with 10 bases between. The germline V gene encodes CDR1 MNHEY and CDR2 SVGAGI. The CDR3 is 13 amino acids. CDR3 nucleotides: TGTGCCAGCAGTTCTCGGGACACCTATGGCTACACCTTC. This codes for CASSSRDTYGYTF.

The V and J genes are TRBV12-3 or TRBV12-4 and TRBJ1-1; 9 nucleotides line up with TRBD1. This CDR3 comprises 15 residues. The J segment lost 5 bases and the V segment lost 5 bases, leaving 9 bases of the junction unmatched. The chain's CDR3 is CASSPGTGKRTEAFF. In DNA, the CDR3 is TGTGCCAGCAGTCCCGGGACAGGGAAGAGGACTGAAGCTTTCTTT.

This chain uses TRBV13 with TRBJ2-7; TRBD2 matches 13 bases. CDR3 length: 18 residues. The ends lost 0 bases at V and 0 bases at J; junction bases unmatched: 5. Per germline, CDR1 PRHDT and CDR2 FYEKMQ (reference sequence). In DNA, the CDR3 is TGTGCCAGCAGCTTAGGTAGACTAGCGGGGGGCCTCTCCTACGAGCAGTACTTC. Amino acids: CASSLGRLAGGLSYEQYF.

Many counts were recorded for this clonotype. This chain's CDR3 is CASMGVNTEAFF. CDR3 sequence (DNA): TGTGCCAGCATGGGGGTGAACACTGAAGCTTTCTTT. J is TRBJ1-1 and V is TRBV12-3 or TRBV12-4, with D perhaps TRBD1 (5 bases). The CDR3 has 12 amino acids. V lost 7 bases and J lost 0, with 6 bases in between.

The chain has TRBV2 and TRBJ2-5; D call uncertain. Deletions cut 11 bases from V and 5 bases from J, with 9 bases between. The V gene's germline CDR1 is SNHLY and CDR2 FYNNEI. The CDR3 consists of 10 residues. The CDR3 sequence is CAFLGETQYF. The CDR3 nucleotides are TGTGCCTTTTTGGGGGAGACCCAGTACTTC.

At least ten counts were recorded for this clonotype. V usage is TRBV15 and J usage is TRBJ2-5; D may be TRBD2 (6 bases). Germline CDR1 is LNHNV and CDR2 is YYDKDF (reference sequence). With 4 bases removed from V and 1 base from J, the gap between germline ends came to 13 bases. CDR3 length equals 15 residues. The CDR3 bases are TGTGCCACCAGCAACCGCCGGGGGTCCCAAGAGACCCAGTACTTC. Protein: CATSNRRGSQETQYF.

At least ten counts were recorded for this clonotype. The genes are TRBV7-8 and TRBJ1-5; D is ambiguous. V gave up 5 bases and J gave up 2 bases, with 10 bases separating them. The CDR3 runs 14 residues. The V gene's germline CDR1 is SGHVS and CDR2 FQNEAQ. DNA of the CDR3: TGTGCCAGCAGCCCCCGCATTGGCAATCAGCCCCAGCATTTT. As protein: CASSPRIGNQPQHF. The whole variable domain, filled in from reference TRBV7-8 and TRBJ1-5, reads GAGVSQSPRYKVAKRGQDVALRCDPISGHVSLFWYQQALGQGPEFLTYFQNEAQLDKSGLPSDRFFAERPEGSVSTLKIQRTQQEDSAVYLCASSPRIGNQPQHFGDGTRLSIL.

The chain has TRBV30 and TRBJ2-5, with D perhaps TRBD1 (6 bases). The CDR3 is made up of 15 amino acids. Germline loops: CDR1 GTSNPN, CDR2 SVGIG (reference sequence). Trimming removed 5 bases at V and 4 bases at J, with 20 bases between. CDR3 sequence reads: CAWGAGASVGETQYF. CDR3 sequence (DNA): TGTGCCTGGGGAGCAGGGGCCTCCGTTGGAGAGACCCAGTACTTC. Full variable domain (remainder filled in from reference TRBV30 and TRBJ2-5): SQTIHQWPATLVQPVGSPLSLECTVEGTSNPNLYWYRQAAGRGLQLLFYSVGIGQISSEVPQNLSASRPQDRQFILSSKKLLLSDSGFYLCAWGAGASVGETQYFGPGTRLLVL.

This clonotype occurred many times. V is TRBV2 and J is TRBJ1-5; no clear D. The length of the CDR3 is 16 residues. V lost 3 bases and J 0 bases, leaving 12 bases between the germline ends. CDR1 is SNHLY and CDR2 is FYNNEI in the germline V gene. Here the CDR3 reads CASSEWQTDSNQPQHF. CDR3 DNA: TGTGCCAGCAGTGAGTGGCAGACTGATAGCAATCAGCCCCAGCATTTT.

The V and J genes are TRBV20-1 and TRBJ1-2; weak D call: TRBD1 (5 bases). V dropped 0 bases and J dropped 8 bases, with 13 bases sitting between them. The CDR3 runs 13 residues. From germline, CDR1 is DFQATT and CDR2 SNEGSKA (reference sequence). In DNA form, the CDR3 reads TGCAGTGCTAGAGATCCCCCGCGGGGCGGCTACACCTTC. Its translation: CSARDPPRGGYTF.

This clonotype has at least ten counts. This chain joins TRBV6-1 and TRBJ1-2, with D unclear. Trimming left V 4 bases short and J 2 bases short, with 11 bases between. CDR1 is MNHNS, CDR2 SASEGT, per germline. The CDR3 extends over 14 amino acids. The CDR3 region is CASSVADTNYGYTF. CDR3 bases: TGTGCCAGCAGTGTGGCAGATACGAACTATGGCTACACCTTC.

This clonotype was observed a handful of times. This clone may be a read error of a much larger clone one base away. The chain joins TRBV20-1 to TRBJ1-5; no clear D. The CDR3 extends over 14 amino acids. Germline V gives CDR1 DFQATT, CDR2 SNEGSKA (reference sequence). The CDR3 loop reads CSALNPGGNQPRHF. DNA for the CDR3: TGCAGTGCACTGAACCCGGGTGGCAATCAGCCCCGGCATTTT.

This clonotype came up a few times. CDR3 nucleotides: TGTGCCAGCACTCCCATGGCGGGCGGGAACACTGAAGCTTTCTTT. Protein sequence: CASTPMAGGNTEAFF. The rearrangement uses TRBV28 and TRBJ1-1; unclear D gene. This CDR3 is built from 15 residues. CDR1 is MDHEN, CDR2 SYDVKM, per germline. The V gene lost 7 bases and the J gene lost 1 base, with 16 bases spanning the gap.